The sequence of this T cell receptor beta chain was determined in a study of T cell responses to AZD1222 COVID-19 vaccine. Study-wide background: Analyses pooled second doses at about 4 or about 12 weeks.

The V and J ends lost 1 base and 5 bases respectively, with 15 bases between them. This CDR3 contains 15 residues. Germline V lookup: CDR1 SGHDN, CDR2 FVKESK. Study-level points and caveats: Among AZD1222 vaccinees, only five to seven were seropositive at baseline. Spike-wide coverage was observed for vaccine-associated CD4 TCRs, with dominant responses at 160-218 and 743-854.

To note about this clone: No antigen is known for it.

Assay used: immunoSEQ multiplex PCR; TCRdb lists only in-frame clones, some missing. The sample has 150,000 or so clones, 90% to 95% seen once. This chain joins TRBV14 and TRBJ2-7; tentatively, D is TRBD1 (5 bases). The sample in question was peripheral blood, obtained on day 0 of AZD1222 vaccination. This clonotype was obtained from an adult in good health. In DNA form, the CDR3 reads TGTGCCAGCAGCCAAGGCAGGACAACGTCTCACGAGCAGTACTTC. Translating gives CASSQGRTTSHEQYF.